This T cell receptor beta chain was sequenced for a study of blood T cells in healthy people across ages. The CDR3 is 15 amino acids. Germline V gene lookup returns CDR1 SGDLS and CDR2 YYNGEE. V lost 3 bases, J lost 6 bases, and 17 bases lay in between. Primers used in a second PCR of roughly 6 to 12 cycles were a sample-barcoded 5' primer and a J-beta primer mix. TCRdb analysed the 5' RACE reads with MiXCR anew, one entry per CDR3 protein. The sample has around 970,000 distinct CDR3 sequences, roughly 51% seen once. Ten milliliters of peripheral blood were drawn from each donor. The sequenced sample was blood. The clonotype comes from a woman in her sixties in good health. The chain carries TRBV9 and TRBJ2-3, with D perhaps TRBD2 (5 bases). The CDR3 coding sequence is TGTGCCAGCAGCGAGGAGGTATCTCTGTCTGATACGCAGTATTTT. Its translation is CASSEEVSLSDTQYF.